This TCR beta chain was retrieved from a study of blood T cell repertoires in COVID-19. Study in general: The United States, Italy and Spain supplied acute and convalescent COVID-19 samples.

CDR1 LNHDA and CDR2 SQIVND come from the germline V gene (reference sequence). The V and J ends lost 2 bases and 0 bases respectively, with 10 bases between them. This CDR3 comprises 15 residues. The repertoire was sequenced with immunoSEQ multiplex PCR; TCRdb's copy has only in-frame clones and lacks some. This sample has roughly 60,000 clones, with over 80% found just once. This clone was seen a handful of times. The V call is TRBV19, the J call TRBJ1-1; no clear D gene. Sequencing was performed on peripheral blood. The clonotype was recovered from a man under 40 with COVID-19, enrolled during active disease. CDR3 DNA sequence: TGTGCCAGTAGTATACCGGCAGGTATGAACACTGAAGCTTTCTTT. It yields the protein CASSIPAGMNTEAFF.